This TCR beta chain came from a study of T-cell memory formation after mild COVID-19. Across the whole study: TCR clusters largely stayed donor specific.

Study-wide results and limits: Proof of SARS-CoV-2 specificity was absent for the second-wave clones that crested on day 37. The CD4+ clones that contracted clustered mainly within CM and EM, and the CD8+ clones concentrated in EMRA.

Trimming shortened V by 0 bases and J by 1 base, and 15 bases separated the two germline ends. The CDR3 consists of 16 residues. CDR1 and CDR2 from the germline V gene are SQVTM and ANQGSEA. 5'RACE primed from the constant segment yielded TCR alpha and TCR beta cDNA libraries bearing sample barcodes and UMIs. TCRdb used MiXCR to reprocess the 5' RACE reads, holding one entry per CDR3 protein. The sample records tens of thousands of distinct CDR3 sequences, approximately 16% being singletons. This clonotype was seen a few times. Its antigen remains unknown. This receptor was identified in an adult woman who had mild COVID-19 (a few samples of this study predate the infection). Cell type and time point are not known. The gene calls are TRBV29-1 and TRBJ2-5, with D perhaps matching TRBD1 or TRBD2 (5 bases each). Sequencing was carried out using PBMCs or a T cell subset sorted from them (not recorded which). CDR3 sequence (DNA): TGCAGCGTTGAAGATATAAGAACGGGGCCCCAAGAGACCCAGTACTTC. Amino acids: CSVEDIRTGPQETQYF.